A single sample is the source of the 22 T cell receptor beta chains below, sequenced in a study of T cells after posttransplantation cyclophosphamide. Repertoires were generated with immunoSEQ multiplex PCR, while TCRdb's copy carries only in-frame clones and drops some. The sample contains about 21,000 clones, approximately 98% of which appear only once. The sample consisted of naive CD8+ T cells sorted from PBMCs. Every receptor here comes from a man aged 35-49 years in good health, CMV-negative, and a related stem cell transplant donor.

The chain recombines TRBV4-1 with TRBJ1-2, with 7 bases aligning to TRBD1. CDR3 length: 14 amino acids. Germline V gene lookup returns CDR1 MGHRA and CDR2 YSYEKL. V shed 0 bases and J 10 bases; nucleotides not matched to a gene: 8. In nucleotides, the CDR3 is TGCGCCAGCAGCCAAGACATTCTAACAGGGGACTACACCTTC. It codes for CASSQDILTGDYTF.

The chain uses TRBV6-4 and TRBJ2-7; D perhaps matches TRBD2 (5 bases). The CDR3 loop spans 12 amino acids. The ends were cut back, 3 bases at V and 9 bases at J, with 12 bases in the middle. Per the germline V gene, CDR1 is MRHNA and CDR2 is SNTAGT. The CDR3 reads CASSDEGVVQYF. The CDR3 bases are TGTGCCAGCAGTGATGAGGGTGTGGTGCAGTACTTC.

This rearrangement joins TRBV6-5 to TRBJ2-1, with TRBD1 identical over 8 bases. Germline CDR1 and CDR2: MNHEY and SVGAGI. The CDR3 runs to 15 residues. The V and J ends lost 1 base and 6 bases, in that order; junction bases with no gene match: 5. CDR3 sequence reads: CASSYWTGKGNEQFF. Written as DNA, the CDR3 is TGTGCCAGCAGTTACTGGACAGGGAAGGGCAATGAGCAGTTCTTC.

The chain employs TRBV28 and TRBJ2-7; a weak D match, TRBD1 (6 bases). Germline V gene sequence: CDR1 MDHEN, CDR2 SYDVKM. Trimming took off 4 bases at V and 0 bases at J, with 16 bases between the two ends. The CDR3 contains 16 residues. The CDR3 region has the DNA TGTGCCAGCAGTTCCTCCACTTCAGGGGCCTCCTACGAGCAGTACTTC. Translating gives CASSSSTSGASYEQYF.

The J gene is TRBJ1-3, the V gene TRBV11-1; D might be TRBD1 (6 bases). Germline V gene sequence: CDR1 SGHAT, CDR2 FQDESV (reference sequence). V was shortened by 2 bases and J by 0 bases, with 8 bases between the two germline ends. CDR3 length: 15 amino acids. CDR3 nucleotides: TGTGCCAGCAGCTTATGGGGGCCCTCTGGAAACACCATATATTTT. Its translation is CASSLWGPSGNTIYF.

The chain uses TRBV9 and TRBJ1-5, with D tentatively TRBD1 (6 bases). Trimming took off 7 bases at V and 4 bases at J, with 12 bases between the two ends. CDR3 length: 13 amino acids. Germline CDR1 is SGDLS and CDR2 is YYNGEE. As DNA, the CDR3 is TGTGCCAGCGGCCAGGGGATAAATCAGCCCCAGCATTTT. Its translation is CASGQGINQPQHF.

The genes are TRBV9 and TRBJ2-2; 7 bases match TRBD1. This CDR3 contains 15 residues. V lost 4 bases to trimming and J lost 3 bases; unmatched junction nucleotides: 6. CDR1 and CDR2 (germline): SGDLS, YYNGEE. This CDR3 is CASSPPQGDTGELFF. The CDR3, as DNA: TGTGCCAGCAGCCCCCCCCAGGGGGACACCGGGGAGCTGTTTTTT.

The chain combines TRBV7-8 with TRBJ1-1; the D is unclear. Germline lookup yields CDR1 SGHVS and CDR2 FQNEAQ. With 1 base removed from V and 1 base from J, the gap between germline ends came to 7 bases. CDR3 length: 14 amino acids. CDR3: CASSLGRGNTEAFF. The CDR3 DNA is TGTGCCAGCAGCTTAGGACGGGGGAACACTGAAGCTTTCTTT. Supplemented by reference TRBV7-8 and TRBJ1-1, the full variable domain reads GAGVSQSPRYKVAKRGQDVALRCDPISGHVSLFWYQQALGQGPEFLTYFQNEAQLDKSGLPSDRFFAERPEGSVSTLKIQRTQQEDSAVYLCASSLGRGNTEAFFGQGTRLTVV.

V and J are TRBV28 and TRBJ2-7; the D gene is possibly TRBD1 (5 bases). The CDR3 loop spans 14 amino acids. Germline V lookup: CDR1 MDHEN, CDR2 SYDVKM. Trimming cost V 5 bases and J 2 bases, with 13 bases left between them. CDR3 sequence reads: CASSLTDSPYEQYF. CDR3 nucleotides: TGTGCCAGCAGTCTGACTGACAGTCCCTACGAGCAGTACTTC.

This chain joins TRBV15 and TRBJ1-6, with D possibly being TRBD1 (5 bases). The CDR3 extends over 16 amino acids. V was pared by 8 bases and J by 3 bases, with 17 bases between. Germline lookup yields CDR1 LNHNV and CDR2 YYDKDF (reference sequence). CDR3 in amino acids: CATGGGTGDYNSPLHF. CDR3 DNA: TGTGCCACCGGCGGGGGGACGGGGGACTATAATTCACCCCTCCACTTT.

This clone occurred once. The J gene is TRBJ2-7, the V gene TRBV28; no clear D gene. The CDR3 is 11 amino acids. Trimming removed 3 bases from V and 6 bases from J, with 6 bases in between. The V gene's germline CDR1 is MDHEN and CDR2 SYDVKM. CDR3 region: CASSLSIEQYF. CDR3 nucleotides: TGTGCCAGCAGTTTGTCAATCGAGCAGTACTTC.

The J gene is TRBJ1-5, the V gene TRBV27; TRBD1 might be the D (6 bases). Deletions cut 0 bases from V and 5 bases from J, with 8 bases between. The germline gives CDR1 MNHEY, CDR2 SMNVEV (reference sequence). This CDR3 region has 14 residues. The CDR3 nucleotides read TGTGCCAGCAGTTTATCCGGACAGCATCAGCCCCAGCATTTT. This encodes CASSLSGQHQPQHF.

This chain joins TRBV29-1 and TRBJ2-1, with 11 bases that match TRBD2. Germline V gene sequence: CDR1 SQVTM, CDR2 ANQGSEA. CDR3 length: 15 residues. V was clipped by 6 bases and J by 6 bases; unmatched bases: 10. CDR3 nucleotide sequence: TGCAGCGTCGGTAATAGCGGGAGGGGGGGCAATGAGCAGTTCTTC. As protein: CSVGNSGRGGNEQFF.

This chain connects TRBV2 to TRBJ2-3; perhaps TRBD1 as D (5 bases). Germline V gene sequence: CDR1 SNHLY, CDR2 FYNNEI. The CDR3 sequence is 13 residues long. Between the trimmed V and J ends, which lost 8 bases and 1 base, there was a span of 10 bases. The CDR3: CASRLRGTDTQYF. CDR3 nucleotides: TGTGCCAGCCGCCTCAGGGGCACAGATACGCAGTATTTT.

This chain uses TRBV11-2 with TRBJ1-1; D is possibly TRBD1 (6 bases). Trimming left V 2 bases short and J 0 bases short, with 10 bases between. There are 15 residues in the CDR3. Per germline, CDR1 SGHAT and CDR2 FQNNGV. This CDR3 is CASSLWGLVNTEAFF. CDR3 coding DNA: TGTGCCAGCAGCTTATGGGGGCTCGTGAACACTGAAGCTTTCTTT.

V is TRBV19 and J is TRBJ2-7; TRBD2 agrees at 11 bases. From germline, CDR1 is LNHDA and CDR2 SQIVND (reference sequence). Trimming removed 3 bases from V and 6 bases from J; junction bases left unmatched: 1. The CDR3 is 13 amino acids. CDR3 bases: TGTGCCAGTAGTATTACTAGCGGGAGCGAGCAGTACTTC. This translates into CASSITSGSEQYF.

The chain links TRBV7-2 to TRBJ1-5, with 9 nucleotides matching TRBD1. V was clipped by 5 bases and J by 3 bases; unmatched bases: 5. The germline V gene encodes CDR1 SGHTA and CDR2 FQGNSA. The CDR3 loop spans 15 amino acids. The CDR3 is CASSRGQGSNQPQHF. DNA for the CDR3: TGTGCCAGCAGCCGTGGACAGGGGTCCAATCAGCCCCAGCATTTT.

The rearrangement links TRBV27 to TRBJ1-5; weak D call: TRBD1 (5 bases). Germline V gene data show CDR1 as MNHEY and CDR2 as SMNVEV (reference sequence). V lost 2 bases and J lost 0, with 11 bases in between. The CDR3 covers 16 residues. The DNA of the CDR3 is TGTGCCAGCAGTTTAGGGGCCCCTTATAGCAATCAGCCCCAGCATTTT. Translating it yields CASSLGAPYSNQPQHF.

The gene calls are TRBV7-8 and TRBJ1-1; TRBD1 matches 7 bases. The CDR3 has 12 residues. The junction had 2 bases not matched to a gene; V was cut back by 5 bases and J by 5 bases. CDR1 and CDR2 (germline): SGHVS, FQNEAQ. The CDR3 loop reads CASSPQGTEAFF. In DNA form, the CDR3 reads TGTGCCAGCAGCCCACAGGGGACTGAAGCTTTCTTT.

The gene calls are TRBV7-2 and TRBJ2-7; 13 nucleotides align to TRBD2. Trimming removed 5 bases from V and 2 bases from J; junction bases left unmatched: 3. This CDR3 contains 15 residues. CDR1 is SGHTA, CDR2 FQGNSA, per germline. For the CDR3, the DNA is TGTGCCAGCAGCCCCGGACTAGCGGGAGCCTACGAGCAGTACTTC. This gives the protein CASSPGLAGAYEQYF.

This chain uses TRBV7-2 with TRBJ2-5; 12 nucleotides match TRBD1. V dropped 5 bases and J dropped 2; count of bases not matched to a gene: 12. Germline V gene data show CDR1 as SGHTA and CDR2 as FQGNSA. The CDR3 totals 18 residues. CDR3: CASSGWGQGAWPQETQYF. For the CDR3, the DNA is TGTGCCAGCAGCGGGTGGGGACAGGGGGCTTGGCCACAAGAGACCCAGTACTTC.

This clone has only one observation. The chain uses TRBV7-9 and TRBJ2-6; D not resolved. The length of the CDR3 is 15 residues. V was shortened by 0 bases and J by 0 bases, with 3 bases between the two germline ends. Germline V CDR1 and CDR2: SEHNR, FQNEAQ (reference sequence). The CDR3 nucleotides read TGTGCCAGCAGCTTAGCGAGCTCTGGGGCCAACGTCCTGACTTTC. Amino acid sequence: CASSLASSGANVLTF.